This entry describes one T cell receptor (beta chain). Its antigen is not known. Graft material was processed, releasing intraepithelial and lamina propria lymphocytes. The data were obtained in a study of graft-versus-host responses after intestinal transplantation. Study-wide context: Recipients were given multivisceral, liver-intestinal, or isolated intestinal transplants. Recipients were all induced with anti-thymocyte globulin, then given tacrolimus and steroids for 2 to 3 years. Overall study results and limits: Recipient marrow held GvH clones, some first seen in ileum or blood. Early after transplant, HvG declines were associated with peak levels of circulating GvH clones.

Profiled with immunoSEQ multiplex PCR; TCRdb holds only in-frame clones, not every one. The sample shows more than 4,000 clones, approximately 85% of them seen only once. The CDR3 sequence is 15 residues long. The V and J ends lost 1 base and 2 bases respectively, with 11 bases between them. From germline, CDR1 is SGHRS and CDR2 YFSETQ. The chain uses TRBV5-1 and TRBJ2-3; TRBD2 is a possible D gene (6 bases). Specimen: ileum tissue, collected 156 days after intestinal transplant. The clonotype was recovered from a human patient who received an intestinal transplant, so some T cells may come from the graft donor. This chain's CDR3 is CASSLLAGITDTQYF. The CDR3 DNA follows: TGCGCCAGCAGCTTGTTGGCGGGGATCACAGATACGCAGTATTTT.